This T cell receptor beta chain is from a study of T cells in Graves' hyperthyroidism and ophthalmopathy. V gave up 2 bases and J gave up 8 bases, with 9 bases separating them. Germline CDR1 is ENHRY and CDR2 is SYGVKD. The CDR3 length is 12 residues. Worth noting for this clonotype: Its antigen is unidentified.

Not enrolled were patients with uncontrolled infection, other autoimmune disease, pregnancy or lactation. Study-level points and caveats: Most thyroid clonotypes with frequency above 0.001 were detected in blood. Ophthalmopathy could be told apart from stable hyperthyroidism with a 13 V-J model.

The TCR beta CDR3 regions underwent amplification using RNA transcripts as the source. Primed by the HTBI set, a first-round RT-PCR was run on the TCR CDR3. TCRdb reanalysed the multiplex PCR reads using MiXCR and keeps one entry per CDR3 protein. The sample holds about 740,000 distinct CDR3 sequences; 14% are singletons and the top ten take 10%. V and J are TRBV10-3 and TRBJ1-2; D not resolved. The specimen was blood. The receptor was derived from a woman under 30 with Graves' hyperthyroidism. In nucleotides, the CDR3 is TGTGCCATCAGTGAGAAACGGAAGGGCTACACCTTC. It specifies CAISEKRKGYTF.